A selection of T cell receptor beta chains follows, all from one sample in a study of shared clonotypes between healthy human individuals. This table comes from immunoSEQ multiplex PCR, and its TCRdb copy is limited to in-frame clones, with some not included. The data contain 1,500,000 or so clones, about 98.5% of them seen just once; the ten biggest clones take up 0.36%. The sequencing sample was made of naive CD4+ T cells sorted from blood. These receptors were collected from a man younger than 45 in good health. Both conserved end residues are part of each CDR3. D genes are given only for firm matches. Not all rows give a size; the values are once, few, many and, for expanded clones, a class.

cdr3_nt,cdr3_aa,j_call,v_call,clone_size,cdr3_length,d_call
TGTGCCAGCACCTCGGGTCCGCCTCGGAGCACAGATACGCAGTATTTT,CASTSGPPRSTDTQYF,TRBJ2-3,TRBV7-2,-,16,-
TGTGCCAGCAGCGTAGTTGCTACATCCTACAATGAGCAGTTCTTC,CASSVVATSYNEQFF,TRBJ2-1,TRBV9,-,15,-
TGTGCCAGCAGTAAGAGGGGGAGCTCCTACGAGCAGTACTTC,CASSKRGSSYEQYF,TRBJ2-7,TRBV6-1,-,14,-
TGTGCCAGCAGTTTATCGGGAAAGGGCCAAGGCTACACCTTC,CASSLSGKGQGYTF,TRBJ1-2,TRBV28,-,14,-
TGTGCCAGCAGCTTTGTAGTAGCGCGAGACAATGAGCAGTTCTTC,CASSFVVARDNEQFF,TRBJ2-1,TRBV7-2,-,15,-
TGCGCCAGCAGCCAAGGGTACGGGAGGGGCACAGATACGCAGTATTTT,CASSQGYGRGTDTQYF,TRBJ2-3,TRBV4-1,once,16,TRBD2
TGTGCCAGCAGTTTCGGTAGATTGGACAGGGGGTCAGGAGAGCAGTTCTTC,CASSFGRLDRGSGEQFF,TRBJ2-1,TRBV28,-,17,TRBD1
TGTGCCATCAGTGAGTCGAACTTAGAAGCTTTCTTT,CAISESNLEAFF,TRBJ1-1,TRBV10-3,-,12,-
TGCGCCAGCAGCCCATCTTCCGGACAGACGGTTACGCAGTATTTT,CASSPSSGQTVTQYF,TRBJ2-3,TRBV5-1,once,15,-
TGCGCCAGCAGCTTGGGGGCAGCCTTGAACACTGAAGCTTTCTTT,CASSLGAALNTEAFF,TRBJ1-1,TRBV5-1,-,15,-
TGTGCCAGCAGGGACGACAGGGTTCATGAGCAGTTCTTC,CASRDDRVHEQFF,TRBJ2-1,TRBV2,-,13,TRBD1
TGTGCCAGCAGCGTAGTTGGTGGAGGGGCGAACACCGGGGAGCTGTTTTTT,CASSVVGGGANTGELFF,TRBJ2-2,TRBV9,-,17,-
TGTGCCAGCAGTGGGACAGGGCGATACGAGCAGTACTTC,CASSGTGRYEQYF,TRBJ2-7,TRBV27,-,13,TRBD1
TGCGCCAGCAGCTTGGGCGGGACAGGGGAGACCGGGGAGCTGTTTTTT,CASSLGGTGETGELFF,TRBJ2-2,TRBV5-1,-,16,TRBD1
TGTGCCAGCAGTTTCTCGTCCGCAGAGACCCAGTACTTC,CASSFSSAETQYF,TRBJ2-5,TRBV27,-,13,-
TGCGCCAGCAGCCAAATACTAGCTAGCACAGATACGCAGTATTTT,CASSQILASTDTQYF,TRBJ2-3,TRBV4-1,-,15,-
TGCGCCAGCAGCCAAGAAGAGCAGCGGCGCAATGAGCAGTTCTTC,CASSQEEQRRNEQFF,TRBJ2-1,TRBV4-3,once,15,-